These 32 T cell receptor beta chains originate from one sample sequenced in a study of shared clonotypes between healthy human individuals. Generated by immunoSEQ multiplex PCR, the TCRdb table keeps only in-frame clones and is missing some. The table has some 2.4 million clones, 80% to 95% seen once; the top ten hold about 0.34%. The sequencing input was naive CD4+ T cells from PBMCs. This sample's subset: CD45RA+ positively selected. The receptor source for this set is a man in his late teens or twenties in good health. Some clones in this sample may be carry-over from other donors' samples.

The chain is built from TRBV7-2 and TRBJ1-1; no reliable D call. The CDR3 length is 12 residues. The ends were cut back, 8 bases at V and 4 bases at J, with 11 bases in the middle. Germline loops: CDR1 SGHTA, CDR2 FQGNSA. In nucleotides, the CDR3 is TGTGCCAGCCTCTTAAAGGGCACTGAAGCTTTCTTT. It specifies CASLLKGTEAFF.

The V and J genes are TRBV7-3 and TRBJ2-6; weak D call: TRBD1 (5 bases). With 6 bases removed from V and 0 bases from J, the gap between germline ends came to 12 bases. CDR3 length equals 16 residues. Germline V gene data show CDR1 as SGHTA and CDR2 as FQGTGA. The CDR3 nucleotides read TGTGCCAGCAGATCCCAGGGAAACTCTGGGGCCAACGTCCTGACTTTC. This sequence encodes CASRSQGNSGANVLTF.

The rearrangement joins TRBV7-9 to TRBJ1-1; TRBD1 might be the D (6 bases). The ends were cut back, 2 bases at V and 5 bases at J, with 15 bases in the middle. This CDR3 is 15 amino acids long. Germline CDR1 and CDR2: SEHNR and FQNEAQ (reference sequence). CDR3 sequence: CASSLTGGGETEAFF. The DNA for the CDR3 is TGTGCCAGCAGCTTAACGGGAGGGGGAGAGACTGAAGCTTTCTTT.

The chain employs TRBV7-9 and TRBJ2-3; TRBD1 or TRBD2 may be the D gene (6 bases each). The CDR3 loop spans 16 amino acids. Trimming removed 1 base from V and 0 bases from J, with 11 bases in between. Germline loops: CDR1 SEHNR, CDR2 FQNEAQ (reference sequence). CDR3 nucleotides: TGTGCCAGCAGCTTAGTACCGGGGGCTAGCACAGATACGCAGTATTTT. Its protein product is CASSLVPGASTDTQYF. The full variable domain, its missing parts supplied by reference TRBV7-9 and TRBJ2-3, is DTGVSQNPRHKITKRGQNVTFRCDPISEHNRLYWYRQTLGQGPEFLTYFQNEAQLEKSRLLSDRFSAERPKGSFSTLEIQRTEQGDSAMYLCASSLVPGASTDTQYFGPGTRLTVL.

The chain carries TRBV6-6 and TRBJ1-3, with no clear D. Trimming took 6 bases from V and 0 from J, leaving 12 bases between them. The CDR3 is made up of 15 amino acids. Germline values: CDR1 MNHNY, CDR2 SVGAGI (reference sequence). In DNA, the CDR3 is TGTGCCAGCAGCCCCGACACTCGCTCTGGAAACACCATATATTTT. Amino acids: CASSPDTRSGNTIYF.

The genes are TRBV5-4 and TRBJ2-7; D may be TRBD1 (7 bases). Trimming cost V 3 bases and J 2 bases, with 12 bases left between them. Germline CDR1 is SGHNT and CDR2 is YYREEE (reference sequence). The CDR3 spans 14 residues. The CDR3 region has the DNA TGTGCCAGCAGCTCGGGGGACAGACCCTACGAGCAGTACTTC. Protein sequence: CASSSGDRPYEQYF.

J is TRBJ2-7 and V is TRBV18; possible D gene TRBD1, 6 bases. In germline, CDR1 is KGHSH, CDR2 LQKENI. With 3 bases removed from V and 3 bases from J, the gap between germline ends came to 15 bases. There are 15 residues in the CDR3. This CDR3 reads CASSPGASQFYEQYF. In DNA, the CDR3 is TGTGCCAGCTCACCGGGGGCTAGCCAATTCTACGAGCAGTACTTC.

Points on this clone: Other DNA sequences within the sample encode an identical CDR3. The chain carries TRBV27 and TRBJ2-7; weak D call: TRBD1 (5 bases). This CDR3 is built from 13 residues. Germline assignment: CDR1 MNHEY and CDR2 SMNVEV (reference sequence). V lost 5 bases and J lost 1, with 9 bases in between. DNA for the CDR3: TGTGCCAGCAGTCCAGACAGATCCTACGAGCAGTACTTC. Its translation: CASSPDRSYEQYF.

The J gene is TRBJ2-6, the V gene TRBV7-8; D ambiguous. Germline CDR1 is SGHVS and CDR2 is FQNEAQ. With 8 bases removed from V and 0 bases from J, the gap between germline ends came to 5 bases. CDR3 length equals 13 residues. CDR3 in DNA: TGTGCCAGCGGAGACTCTGGGGCCAACGTCCTGACTTTC. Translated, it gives CASGDSGANVLTF. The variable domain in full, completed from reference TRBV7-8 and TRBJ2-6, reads GAGVSQSPRYKVAKRGQDVALRCDPISGHVSLFWYQQALGQGPEFLTYFQNEAQLDKSGLPSDRFFAERPEGSVSTLKIQRTQQEDSAVYLCASGDSGANVLTFGAGSRLTVL.

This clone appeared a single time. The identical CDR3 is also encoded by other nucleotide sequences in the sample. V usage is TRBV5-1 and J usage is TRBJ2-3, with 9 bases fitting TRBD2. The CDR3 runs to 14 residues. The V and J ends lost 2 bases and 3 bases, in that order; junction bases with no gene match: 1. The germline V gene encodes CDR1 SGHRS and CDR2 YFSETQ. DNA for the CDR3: TGCGCCAGCAGCTTTAGCGGGAGAACAGATACGCAGTATTTT. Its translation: CASSFSGRTDTQYF.

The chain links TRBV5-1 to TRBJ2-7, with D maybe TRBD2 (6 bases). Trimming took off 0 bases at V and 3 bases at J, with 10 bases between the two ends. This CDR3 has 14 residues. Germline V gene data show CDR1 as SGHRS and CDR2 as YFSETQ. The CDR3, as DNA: TGCGCCAGCAGCTTGGCTGGGGGGAACTACGAGCAGTACTTC. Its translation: CASSLAGGNYEQYF.

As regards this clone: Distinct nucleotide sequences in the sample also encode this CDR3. The CDR3 spells CASSLEAYEQYF. CDR3 sequence (DNA): TGCGCCAGCAGCTTGGAGGCCTACGAGCAGTACTTC. The chain carries TRBV5-1 and TRBJ2-7; no clear D gene. Trimming shortened V by 0 bases and J by 2 bases, and 3 bases separated the two germline ends. The germline V gene encodes CDR1 SGHRS and CDR2 YFSETQ. This CDR3 has 12 amino acids.

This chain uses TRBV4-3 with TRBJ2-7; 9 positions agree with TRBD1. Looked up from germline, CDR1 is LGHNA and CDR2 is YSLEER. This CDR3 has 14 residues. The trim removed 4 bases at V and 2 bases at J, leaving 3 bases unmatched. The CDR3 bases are TGCGCCAGCAGCCTAAGGACAGGGGCCTACGAGCAGTACTTC. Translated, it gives CASSLRTGAYEQYF.

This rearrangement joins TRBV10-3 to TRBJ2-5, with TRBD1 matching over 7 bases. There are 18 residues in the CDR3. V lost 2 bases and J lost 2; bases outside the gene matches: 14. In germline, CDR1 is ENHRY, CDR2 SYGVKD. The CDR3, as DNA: TGTGCCATCAGTGAGGACAGGGAGTCAGGGATCGAGCAAGAGACCCAGTACTTC. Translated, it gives CAISEDRESGIEQETQYF.

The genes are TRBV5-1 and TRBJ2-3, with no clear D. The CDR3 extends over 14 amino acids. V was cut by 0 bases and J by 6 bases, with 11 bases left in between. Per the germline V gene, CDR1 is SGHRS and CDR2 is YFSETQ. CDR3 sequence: CASSLGSEGDTQYF. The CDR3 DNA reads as TGCGCCAGCAGCTTGGGTTCCGAAGGGGATACGCAGTATTTT.

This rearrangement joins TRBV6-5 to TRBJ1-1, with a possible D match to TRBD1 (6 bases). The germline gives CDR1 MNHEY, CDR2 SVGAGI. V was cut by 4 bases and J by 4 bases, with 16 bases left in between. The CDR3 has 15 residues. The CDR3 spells CASSFEGGAATEAFF. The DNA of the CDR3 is TGTGCCAGCAGTTTCGAAGGGGGAGCTGCCACTGAAGCTTTCTTT.

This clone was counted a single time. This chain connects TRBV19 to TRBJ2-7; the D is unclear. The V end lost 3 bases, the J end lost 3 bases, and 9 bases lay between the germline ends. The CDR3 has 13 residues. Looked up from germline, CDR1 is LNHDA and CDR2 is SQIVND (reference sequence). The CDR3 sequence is CASSMAAYYEQYF. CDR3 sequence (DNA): TGTGCCAGTAGTATGGCGGCATACTACGAGCAGTACTTC.

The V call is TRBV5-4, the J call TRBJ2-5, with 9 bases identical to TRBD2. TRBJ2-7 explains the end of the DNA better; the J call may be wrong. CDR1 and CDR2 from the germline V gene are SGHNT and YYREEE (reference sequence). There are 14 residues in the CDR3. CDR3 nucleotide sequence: TGTGCCAGCAGTCGTAGCGGGAGCTCACTCGAGCAGTACTTC. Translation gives CASSRSGSSLEQYF.

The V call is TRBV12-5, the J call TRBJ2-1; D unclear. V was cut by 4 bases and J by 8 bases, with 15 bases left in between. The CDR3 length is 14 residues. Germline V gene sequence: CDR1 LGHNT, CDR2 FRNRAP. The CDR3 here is CASGSRLGGDEQFF. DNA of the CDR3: TGTGCTAGTGGTTCCAGACTCGGTGGAGATGAGCAGTTCTTC. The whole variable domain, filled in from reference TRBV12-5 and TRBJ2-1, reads DARVTQTPRHKVTEMGQEVTMRCQPILGHNTVFWYRQTMMQGLELLAYFRNRAPLDDSGMPKDRFSAEMPDATLATLKIQPSEPRDSAVYFCASGSRLGGDEQFFGPGTRLTVL.

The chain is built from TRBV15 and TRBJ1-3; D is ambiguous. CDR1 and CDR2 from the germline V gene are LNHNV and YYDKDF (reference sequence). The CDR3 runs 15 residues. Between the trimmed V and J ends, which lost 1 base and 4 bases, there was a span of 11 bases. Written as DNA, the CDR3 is TGTGCCACCAGCAGAGGGCCAGGAGGGGGAAACACCATATATTTT. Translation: CATSRGPGGGNTIYF.

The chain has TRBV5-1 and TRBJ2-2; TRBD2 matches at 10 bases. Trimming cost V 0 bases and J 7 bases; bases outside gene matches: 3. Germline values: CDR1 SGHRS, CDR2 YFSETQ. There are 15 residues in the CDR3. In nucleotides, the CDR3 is TGCGCCAGCAGCTTGGCTAGCGGGAGTGGCGGGGAGCTGTTTTTT. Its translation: CASSLASGSGGELFF.

The CDR3: CASSKGLAVSLYEQYF. CDR3 nucleotides: TGTGCCAGTAGTAAGGGACTAGCGGTGAGTCTTTACGAGCAGTACTTC. The chain recombines TRBV19 with TRBJ2-7; 11 bases map to TRBD2. Germline V gene lookup returns CDR1 LNHDA and CDR2 SQIVND (reference sequence). The CDR3 is made up of 16 amino acids. V shed 4 bases and J 4 bases; nucleotides not matched to a gene: 9.

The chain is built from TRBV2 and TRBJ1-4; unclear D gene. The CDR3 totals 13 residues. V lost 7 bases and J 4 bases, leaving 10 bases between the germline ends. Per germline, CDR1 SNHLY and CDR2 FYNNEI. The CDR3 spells CASTLGYNEKLFF. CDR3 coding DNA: TGTGCCAGCACCCTAGGCTATAATGAAAAACTGTTTTTT.

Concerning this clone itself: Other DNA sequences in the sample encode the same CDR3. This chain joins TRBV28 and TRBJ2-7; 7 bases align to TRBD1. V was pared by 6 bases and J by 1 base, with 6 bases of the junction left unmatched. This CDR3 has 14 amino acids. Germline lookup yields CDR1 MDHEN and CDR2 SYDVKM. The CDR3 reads CASSRQGVSYEQYF. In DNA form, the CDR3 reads TGTGCCAGCAGCCGTCAGGGGGTTTCCTACGAGCAGTACTTC.

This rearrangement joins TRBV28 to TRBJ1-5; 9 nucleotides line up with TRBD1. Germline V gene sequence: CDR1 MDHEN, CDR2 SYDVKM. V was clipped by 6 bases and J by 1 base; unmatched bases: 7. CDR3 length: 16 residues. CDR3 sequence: CASSQPGQGSNQPQHF. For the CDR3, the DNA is TGTGCCAGCAGCCAACCCGGACAGGGGAGCAATCAGCCCCAGCATTTT.

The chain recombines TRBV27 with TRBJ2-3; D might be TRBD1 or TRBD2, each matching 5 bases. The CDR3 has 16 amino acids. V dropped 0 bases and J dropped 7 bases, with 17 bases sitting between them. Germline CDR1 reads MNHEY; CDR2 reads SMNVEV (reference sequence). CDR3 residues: CASSLSEGPFYHTQYF. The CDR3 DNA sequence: TGTGCCAGCAGTTTATCTGAGGGACCTTTTTACCATACGCAGTATTTT.

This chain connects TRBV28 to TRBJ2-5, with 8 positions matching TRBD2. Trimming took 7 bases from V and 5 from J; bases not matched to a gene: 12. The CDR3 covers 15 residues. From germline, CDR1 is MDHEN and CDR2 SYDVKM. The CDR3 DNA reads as TGTGCCAGCATCAATGCGGGGGGCGCGGAGGAGACCCAGTACTTC. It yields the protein CASINAGGAEETQYF.

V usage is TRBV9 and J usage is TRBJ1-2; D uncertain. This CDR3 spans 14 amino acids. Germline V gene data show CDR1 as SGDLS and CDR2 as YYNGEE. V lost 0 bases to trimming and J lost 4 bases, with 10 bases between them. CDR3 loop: CASSVGGYGYGYTF. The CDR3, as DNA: TGTGCCAGCAGCGTAGGGGGTTATGGCTATGGCTACACCTTC.

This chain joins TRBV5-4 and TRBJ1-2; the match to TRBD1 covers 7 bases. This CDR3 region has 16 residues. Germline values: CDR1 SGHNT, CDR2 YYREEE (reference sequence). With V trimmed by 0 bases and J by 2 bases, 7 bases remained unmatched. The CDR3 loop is CASSLGAGTVNYGYTF. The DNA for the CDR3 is TGTGCCAGCAGCTTGGGGGCAGGGACAGTCAACTATGGCTACACCTTC.

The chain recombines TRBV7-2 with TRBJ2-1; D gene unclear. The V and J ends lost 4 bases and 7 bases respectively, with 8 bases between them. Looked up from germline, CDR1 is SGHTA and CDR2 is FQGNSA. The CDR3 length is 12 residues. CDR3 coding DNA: TGTGCCAGCAGCTCTGACGCAAATGAGCAGTTCTTC. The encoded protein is CASSSDANEQFF. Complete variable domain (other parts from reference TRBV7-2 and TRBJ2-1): GAGVSQSPSNKVTEKGKDVELRCDPISGHTALYWYRQSLGQGLEFLIYFQGNSAPDKSGLPSDRFSAERTGGSVSTLTIQRTQQEDSAVYLCASSSDANEQFFGPGTRLTVL.

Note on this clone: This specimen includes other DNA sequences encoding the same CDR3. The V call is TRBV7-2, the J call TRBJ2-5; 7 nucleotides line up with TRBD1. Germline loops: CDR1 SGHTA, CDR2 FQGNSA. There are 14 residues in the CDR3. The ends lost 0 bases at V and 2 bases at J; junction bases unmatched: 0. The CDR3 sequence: CASSLATGQETQYF. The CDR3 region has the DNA TGTGCCAGCAGCTTAGCGACAGGGCAAGAGACCCAGTACTTC.

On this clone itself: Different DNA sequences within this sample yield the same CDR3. The CDR3 DNA is TGCGCCAGCAGCTTGGCCCTGGGCTCTGGAAACACCATATATTTT. Translated, it gives CASSLALGSGNTIYF. The chain employs TRBV5-1 and TRBJ1-3; D not certain. Trimming removed 0 bases at V and 0 bases at J, with 7 bases between. The CDR3 length is 15 residues. The V gene's germline CDR1 is SGHRS and CDR2 YFSETQ.